This T cell receptor (beta chain) stems from a study of beta chain features in type 1 diabetes. Study context: The samples had 85 million to 130 million sorted cells examined in all. Study-level results: Equally in patients and controls, shorter templates might have been favored by PCR. A potential influence of HLA type upon TCRB rearrangement remained unresolved herein.

After removal of 1 base from V and 2 bases from J, the junction contained 5 bases not matched to a gene. The CDR3 loop spans 17 amino acids. Germline CDR1 reads SGHAT; CDR2 reads FQNNGV. Expressed TCRB transcripts were sequenced after all isolated RNA was converted to cDNA. Sequencing used immunoSEQ multiplex PCR; TCRdb keeps in-frame clones, though not all of them. The table includes about 360,000 clones, around 12% detected once. There are a few counts of this clone. Antigen: not known. The V and J genes are TRBV11-2 and TRBJ2-1; 10 nucleotides agree with TRBD2. The source material was naive CD4+ T cells from blood. The source of this sequence is a man aged 18 to 29 in good health. This chain's CDR3 is CASSLVTSGATYNEQFF. DNA for the CDR3: TGTGCCAGCAGCTTAGTAACTAGCGGGGCAACCTACAATGAGCAGTTCTTC.